The clone carrying this T cell receptor (beta chain) was observed a few times. These data come from a study of T cell repertoires in cytomegalovirus infection. Via MiXCR, TCRdb re-called the reads, giving one row per CDR3 protein. The sample lists about 680,000 distinct CDR3 sequences, approximately 25% occurring once. V shed 4 bases and J shed 1 base, with 13 bases lying between them. The germline V gene encodes CDR1 MGHRA and CDR2 YSYEKL. The CDR3 loop spans 16 amino acids. The chain is built from TRBV4-1 and TRBJ2-2, with D possibly matching TRBD2 (6 bases). The TCR sequence derives from a human donor in good health (CMV status not recorded). Some clones in this sample may be carry-over from other donors' samples. Sequenced input: CD8+ T cells from PBMCs. The CDR3 nucleotides read TGCGCCAGCAGCCCGGGGGACGGCGTGAACACCGGGGAGCTGTTTTTT. Translated, it gives CASSPGDGVNTGELFF.